These 32 T cell receptor beta chains were sequenced from one sample in a study of cytomegalovirus exposure and HLA in healthy donors. PCR amplification relied on 60 Vbeta primers (plus 13 Jbeta primers). Here immunoSEQ multiplex PCR was the method, and the copy in TCRdb shows in-frame clones only, minus some. The table lists under 250,000 clones, roughly four fifths of them singletons. Sequenced sample: PBMCs. The source of these receptors is a woman aged 40 to 50 in good health and CMV-seronegative.

V is TRBV2 and J is TRBJ2-7, with D perhaps matching TRBD1 (8 bases). The germline gives CDR1 SNHLY, CDR2 FYNNEI. Trimming cost V 6 bases and J 3 bases, with 18 bases left between them. The CDR3 covers 15 residues. For the CDR3, the DNA is TGTGCCAGCAGCGTTATACAGGGGGGGATCTACGAGCAGTACTTC. This codes for CASSVIQGGIYEQYF.

This chain joins TRBV9 and TRBJ2-7; D may be TRBD1 (5 bases). V was pared by 2 bases and J by 5 bases, with 11 bases between. Looked up from germline, CDR1 is SGDLS and CDR2 is YYNGEE. The length of the CDR3 is 13 residues. The CDR3 bases are TGTGCCAGCAGCGTCCAATGGGGCGACGAGCAGTACTTC. Translation gives CASSVQWGDEQYF.

This sequence joins TRBV28 and TRBJ1-1; no clear D gene. Trimming stripped 5 bases from V and 3 bases from J, with 7 bases between. CDR1 and CDR2 from the germline V gene are MDHEN and SYDVKM. This CDR3 has 12 amino acids. The DNA for the CDR3 is TGTGCCAGCAGTCGCCTACACACTGAAGCTTTCTTT. Protein: CASSRLHTEAFF.

On this clone itself: The junction shows a germline mismatch at one end, possibly a read error. The same CDR3 is also encoded by other DNA sequences in this sample. V gene TRBV27 combines with J gene TRBJ1-2; a weak D match, TRBD1 (5 bases). The CDR3 has 13 residues. CDR1 is MNHEY and CDR2 is SMNVEV in the germline V gene (reference sequence). The DNA of the CDR3 is TGTGCCAGCAGTTCCTACCAGGGAAATGGCTACACTTTC. Its translation is CASSSYQGNGYTF.

The rearrangement links TRBV19 to TRBJ1-2, with 7 bases identical to TRBD1. CDR1 and CDR2 (germline): LNHDA, SQIVND (reference sequence). The CDR3 has 15 residues. The V segment lost 6 bases and the J segment 1 base; nucleotides outside the gene matches: 8. The CDR3 is CASRNRGEGNYGYTF. The DNA for the CDR3 is TGTGCCAGTAGAAACAGGGGCGAAGGTAACTATGGCTACACCTTC.

There are a few counts of this clone. The gene calls are TRBV2 and TRBJ1-2; D remains ambiguous. CDR1 SNHLY and CDR2 FYNNEI come from the germline V gene. The CDR3 length is 12 residues. Deletions cut 6 bases from V and 5 bases from J, with 10 bases between. The CDR3 region is CASSSSRYGYTF. The DNA of the CDR3 is TGTGCCAGCAGCTCATCTAGGTATGGCTACACCTTC.

The chain links TRBV27 to TRBJ1-3; D not certain. The germline V gene has CDR1 MNHEY and CDR2 SMNVEV (reference sequence). Trimming stripped 5 bases from V and 4 bases from J, with 18 bases between. The CDR3 covers 16 residues. The CDR3 DNA is TGTGCCAGCAGTCCGAAAGCTAGTATCTACGGAAACACCATATATTTT. The encoded protein is CASSPKASIYGNTIYF.

This chain connects TRBV4-1 to TRBJ2-2; 10 nucleotides match TRBD2. This CDR3 is built from 15 residues. Germline CDR1 reads MGHRA; CDR2 reads YSYEKL. J was trimmed by 3 bases and V by 7 bases; bases with no gene match: 5. The CDR3 sequence is CASTQREGDTGELFF. DNA of the CDR3: TGCGCCAGCACCCAGCGGGAGGGAGACACCGGGGAGCTGTTTTTT.

V is TRBV19 and J is TRBJ1-1; 7 bases match TRBD1. Trimming cost V 6 bases and J 3 bases; bases outside gene matches: 7. From germline, CDR1 is LNHDA and CDR2 SQIVND (reference sequence). CDR3 length: 14 residues. The CDR3 DNA sequence: TGTGCCAGTAGCGAGGGACAGTCATACACTGAAGCTTTCTTT. Translated, it gives CASSEGQSYTEAFF.

V and J are TRBV2 and TRBJ1-4, with D possibly being TRBD1 (6 bases). Trimming stripped 5 bases from V and 7 bases from J, with 17 bases between. The CDR3 spans 15 residues. From germline, CDR1 is SNHLY and CDR2 FYNNEI. In DNA form, the CDR3 reads TGTGCCAGCAGTTCGGACGGGGGGCCTGGTGAAAAACTGTTTTTT. It encodes CASSSDGGPGEKLFF.

This sequence joins TRBV9 and TRBJ2-1; TRBD2 matches 14 bases. The J segment lost 8 bases and the V segment lost 2 bases, leaving 6 bases of the junction unmatched. The CDR3 spans 16 residues. CDR1 and CDR2 (germline): SGDLS, YYNGEE. The CDR3 spells CASSVTPTSGRDEQFF. In DNA, the CDR3 is TGTGCCAGCAGCGTGACCCCGACTAGCGGGAGGGATGAGCAGTTCTTC.

The gene calls are TRBV5-6 and TRBJ1-4; 7 bases match TRBD1. V shed 4 bases and J 4 bases; nucleotides not matched to a gene: 7. The CDR3 runs 15 residues. The V gene's germline CDR1 is SGHDT and CDR2 YYEEEE. The CDR3 coding sequence is TGTGCCAGCAGCATTAGGACAGGAAGTAATGAAAAACTGTTTTTT. Translation gives CASSIRTGSNEKLFF.

The CDR3 bases are TGTGCCAGCTCACCACCGCAGGGGTGGGAAGAGACCCAGTACTTC. It specifies CASSPPQGWEETQYF. The chain carries TRBV18 and TRBJ2-5; D might be TRBD1 (6 bases). Germline V gene lookup returns CDR1 KGHSH and CDR2 LQKENI. V lost 0 bases, J lost 3 bases, and 11 bases lay in between. There are 15 residues in the CDR3.

CDR3 residues: CAWSHYIATNEKLFF. DNA of the CDR3: TGTGCCTGGAGCCACTACATCGCAACTAATGAAAAACTGTTTTTT. The chain links TRBV30 to TRBJ1-4; D remains unclear. Germline CDR1 reads GTSNPN; CDR2 reads SVGIG (reference sequence). The CDR3 is 15 amino acids. With 3 bases removed from V and 0 bases from J, the gap between germline ends came to 11 bases.

J is TRBJ2-2 and V is TRBV18; D perhaps matches TRBD1 (5 bases). The V end lost 5 bases, the J end lost 7 bases, and 14 bases lay between the germline ends. Germline CDR1 is KGHSH and CDR2 is LQKENI. This CDR3 is built from 14 residues. This chain's CDR3 is CASSFRVPYGELFF. DNA of the CDR3: TGTGCCAGCTCATTCAGGGTTCCCTACGGGGAGCTGTTTTTT.

The chain links TRBV18 to TRBJ1-2, with D unclear. The germline V gene has CDR1 KGHSH and CDR2 LQKENI. Trimming stripped 3 bases from V and 4 bases from J, with 9 bases between. CDR3 length: 13 amino acids. The CDR3 DNA reads as TGTGCCAGCTCACCCAACCCAGGCTATGGCTACACCTTC. It specifies CASSPNPGYGYTF.

This chain connects TRBV5-1 to TRBJ2-7, with TRBD2 as a possible D gene (5 bases). Looked up from germline, CDR1 is SGHRS and CDR2 is YFSETQ. Trimming took off 0 bases at V and 2 bases at J, with 12 bases between the two ends. The CDR3 contains 15 residues. The CDR3 region has the DNA TGCGCCAGCAGCTTGGAAGGACTTTGGACCTACGAGCAGTACTTC. Its protein product is CASSLEGLWTYEQYF.

This chain uses TRBV10-2 with TRBJ2-5; TRBD1 might be the D (6 bases). This CDR3 spans 14 amino acids. Germline values: CDR1 WSHSY, CDR2 SAAADI. Deletions cut 1 base from V and 5 bases from J, with 11 bases between. CDR3 bases: TGCGCCAGCAGTGAGTTCAGTAGGGGGGAGACCCAGTACTTC. Translating it yields CASSEFSRGETQYF.

This chain uses TRBV5-4 with TRBJ2-7, with TRBD1 identical over 9 bases. This CDR3 region has 15 residues. V gave up 4 bases and J gave up 5 bases; unmatched junction bases: 10. Germline lookup yields CDR1 SGHNT and CDR2 YYREEE (reference sequence). In nucleotides, the CDR3 is TGTGCCAGCAGCATACAGGGACAGGGTGTCAACGAGCAGTACTTC. Translation gives CASSIQGQGVNEQYF.

The chain joins TRBV7-8 to TRBJ1-2; D may be TRBD1 (6 bases). Trimming left V 5 bases short and J 1 base short, with 17 bases between. The V gene's germline CDR1 is SGHVS and CDR2 FQNEAQ. CDR3 size: 16 residues. The CDR3 loop is CASSPSQGLNNYGYTF. The CDR3 DNA is TGTGCCAGCAGCCCCAGCCAGGGGCTTAATAACTATGGCTACACCTTC.

In its sample, this clone was seen once. The chain uses TRBV28 and TRBJ1-1; a possible D gene is TRBD1 (6 bases). Trimming cost V 7 bases and J 3 bases, with 15 bases left between them. Germline CDR1 MDHEN, CDR2 SYDVKM. This CDR3 comprises 14 residues. For the CDR3, the DNA is TGTGCCAGCACCCCCCGACAGGCCCACACTGAAGCTTTCTTT. It is translated as CASTPRQAHTEAFF.

This clone was recorded only once. The chain carries TRBV28 and TRBJ2-5; weak D call: TRBD1 (6 bases). The DNA end is more similar to TRBJ2-7, so the J call may be wrong. CDR3 length: 12 residues. Germline CDR1 MDHEN, CDR2 SYDVKM. CDR3 nucleotide sequence: TGTGCCAGCAGTGACTACAGGGACGAGCAGTACTTC. Its protein is CASSDYRDEQYF.

The count of this clone is one. The chain has TRBV2 and TRBJ1-3; 8 nucleotides align to TRBD1. This CDR3 has 18 residues. Germline CDR1 is SNHLY and CDR2 is FYNNEI. V trimming: 6 bases; J trimming: 0 bases; junction bases outside the gene matches: 13. The CDR3 DNA reads TGTGCCAGCAGCGGACAGGGCCCGGGCCCCTACTCTGGAAACACCATATATTTT. This encodes CASSGQGPGPYSGNTIYF. Based on the CDR3 plus reference TRBV2 and TRBJ1-3, the full variable domain is EPEVTQTPSHQVTQMGQEVILRCVPISNHLYFYWYRQILGQKVEFLVSFYNNEISEKSEIFDDQFSVERPDGSNFTLKIRSTKLEDSAMYFCASSGQGPGPYSGNTIYFGEGSWLTVV.

V gene TRBV11-2 combines with J gene TRBJ1-1; no clear D gene. The V end lost 1 base, the J end lost 7 bases, and 13 bases lay between the germline ends. The CDR3 is made up of 14 amino acids. Germline-derived CDR1 and CDR2 are SGHAT and FQNNGV. The chain's CDR3 is CASSLGLVGGEAFF. The CDR3 bases are TGTGCCAGCAGCTTAGGCTTGGTGGGAGGTGAAGCTTTCTTT.

This chain uses TRBV18 with TRBJ1-1; possible D gene TRBD1, 5 bases. The germline V gene encodes CDR1 KGHSH and CDR2 LQKENI. The CDR3 is made up of 13 amino acids. V lost 6 bases and J 4 bases, leaving 12 bases between the germline ends. CDR3 in amino acids: CASSQLDSTEAFF. The CDR3 DNA is TGTGCCAGCTCCCAACTCGACAGCACTGAAGCTTTCTTT.

This clone has more than one count but fewer than ten. Other DNA sequences from this sample encode an identical CDR3 as well. The chain combines TRBV9 with TRBJ2-3; D remains ambiguous. The germline CDR1 and CDR2 sequences are SGDLS and YYNGEE. CDR3 length: 13 amino acids. V lost 0 bases to trimming and J lost 1 base, with 3 bases between them. The CDR3 region has the DNA TGTGCCAGCAGCGTAGCGGGCACAGATACGCAGTATTTT. It translates to CASSVAGTDTQYF. The full variable domain, with the rest looked up from reference TRBV9 and TRBJ2-3, is DSGVTQTPKHLITATGQRVTLRCSPRSGDLSVYWYQQSLDQGLQFLIQYYNGEERAKGNILERFSAQQFPDLHSELNLSSLELGDSALYFCASSVAGTDTQYFGPGTRLTVL.

V is TRBV15 and J is TRBJ1-5; D possibly corresponds to TRBD1 (5 bases). This CDR3 is built from 15 residues. Trimming removed 7 bases at V and 0 bases at J, with 13 bases between. Germline assignment: CDR1 LNHNV and CDR2 YYDKDF (reference sequence). The CDR3: CATKAGHYSNQPQHF. For the CDR3, the DNA is TGTGCCACCAAGGCGGGGCATTATAGCAATCAGCCCCAGCATTTT.

The genes are TRBV4-1 and TRBJ1-1; no firm D call. V shed 4 bases and J shed 5 bases, with 11 bases lying between them. The germline V gene encodes CDR1 MGHRA and CDR2 YSYEKL. The CDR3 has 13 residues. The CDR3: CASSPTSGTEAFF. For the CDR3, the DNA is TGCGCCAGCAGCCCCACGAGCGGTACTGAAGCTTTCTTT.

DNA for the CDR3: TGCGCCAGCAGCCCCGGACTAGCGGGACTGGGAGAGACCCAGTACTTC. Its translation: CASSPGLAGLGETQYF. This chain links TRBV5-1 with TRBJ2-5; TRBD2 agrees at 12 bases. The germline gives CDR1 SGHRS, CDR2 YFSETQ. CDR3 size: 16 residues. The ends lost 4 bases at V and 4 bases at J; junction bases unmatched: 8.

This CDR3 reads CAWSRYYEQYF. CDR3 in DNA: TGTGCCTGGAGCCGGTACTACGAGCAGTACTTC. The J gene is TRBJ2-7, the V gene TRBV30; D is ambiguous. V shed 3 bases and J shed 3 bases, with 6 bases lying between them. Germline V gives CDR1 GTSNPN, CDR2 SVGIG (reference sequence). The CDR3 consists of 11 residues.

V is TRBV12-5 and J is TRBJ2-7; maybe TRBD1 (5 bases). This CDR3 has 14 amino acids. Germline V gene lookup returns CDR1 LGHNT and CDR2 FRNRAP. V lost 0 bases and J lost 5, with 11 bases in between. CDR3 DNA: TGTGCTAGTGGTTTGGTGGGCAGGGCCGACGAGCAGTACTTC. Amino acid sequence: CASGLVGRADEQYF.

The chain recombines TRBV6-1 with TRBJ2-5; the D gene is possibly TRBD2 (6 bases). The closer fit of TRBJ2-7 to the DNA end suggests the J call may be wrong. The CDR3 has 12 amino acids. Germline V gene data show CDR1 as MNHNS and CDR2 as SASEGT. The CDR3, as DNA: TGTGCCAGCAGGGACTACTCAGGCGAGCAGTACTTC. Encoded protein: CASRDYSGEQYF.